Listed below are T cell receptor beta chains from one sample, sequenced in a study of technical replicates of blood from a handful of donors. Sequenced by immunoSEQ multiplex PCR; TCRdb stores in-frame clones only, minus some. This repertoire shows 68,000 or so clones, under 98% found once; its top ten account for 0.25% to 0.3%. The sample taken for sequencing was T cells isolated from PBMCs. These receptors were collected from a human donor in good health. Each CDR3 is given with its conserved first and last residue. Fields, in order: D gene, V gene, CDR3 length, clone size, J gene, CDR3 protein. A D gene is named only where the DNA matches it firmly. The size entry is marked missing in some rows and otherwise reads once, few, many or a size class.

d_call: -
v_call: TRBV2
cdr3_length: 17
clone_size: -
j_call: TRBJ2-3
cdr3_aa: CASSDQGIASGADTQYF

d_call: -
v_call: TRBV18
cdr3_length: 13
clone_size: -
j_call: TRBJ1-1
cdr3_aa: CASSLGEGIEAFF

d_call: TRBD2
v_call: TRBV7-2
cdr3_length: 15
clone_size: -
j_call: TRBJ2-5
cdr3_aa: CASRVVAGRQETQYF

d_call: -
v_call: TRBV30
cdr3_length: 16
clone_size: once
j_call: TRBJ2-7
cdr3_aa: CAWSVSMNYVAYEQYF

d_call: -
v_call: TRBV30
cdr3_length: 14
clone_size: -
j_call: TRBJ2-1
cdr3_aa: CAWSVGGPYNEQFF

d_call: -
v_call: TRBV25-1
cdr3_length: 15
clone_size: once
j_call: TRBJ1-1
cdr3_aa: CASSEWGDGNTEAFF

d_call: TRBD1
v_call: TRBV9
cdr3_length: 15
clone_size: -
j_call: TRBJ2-7
cdr3_aa: CASSERGDSPYEQYF

d_call: TRBD2
v_call: TRBV28
cdr3_length: 12
clone_size: -
j_call: TRBJ2-1
cdr3_aa: CASSLRTSGSLF

d_call: -
v_call: TRBV7-2
cdr3_length: 13
clone_size: -
j_call: TRBJ2-7
cdr3_aa: CASSLVGFNEQYF

d_call: -
v_call: TRBV29-1
cdr3_length: 13
clone_size: -
j_call: TRBJ1-2
cdr3_aa: CSVGPGGDYGYTF

d_call: -
v_call: TRBV10-3
cdr3_length: 11
clone_size: -
j_call: TRBJ1-1
cdr3_aa: CAISFGTEAFF

d_call: -
v_call: TRBV30
cdr3_length: 13
clone_size: once
j_call: TRBJ2-1
cdr3_aa: CAWSPGDYNEQFF

d_call: -
v_call: TRBV2
cdr3_length: 16
clone_size: -
j_call: TRBJ1-5
cdr3_aa: CASSTGLRGLDQPQHF

d_call: -
v_call: TRBV9
cdr3_length: 13
clone_size: -
j_call: TRBJ1-3
cdr3_aa: CASSVVEGNTIYF

d_call: TRBD1
v_call: TRBV4-1
cdr3_length: 17
clone_size: -
j_call: TRBJ2-3
cdr3_aa: CASSQVAGTGDSDTQYF

d_call: -
v_call: TRBV6-1
cdr3_length: 13
clone_size: -
j_call: TRBJ2-2
cdr3_aa: CASQTRGTGELFF

d_call: -
v_call: TRBV9
cdr3_length: 14
clone_size: -
j_call: TRBJ2-2
cdr3_aa: CASSDKLKIGELFF